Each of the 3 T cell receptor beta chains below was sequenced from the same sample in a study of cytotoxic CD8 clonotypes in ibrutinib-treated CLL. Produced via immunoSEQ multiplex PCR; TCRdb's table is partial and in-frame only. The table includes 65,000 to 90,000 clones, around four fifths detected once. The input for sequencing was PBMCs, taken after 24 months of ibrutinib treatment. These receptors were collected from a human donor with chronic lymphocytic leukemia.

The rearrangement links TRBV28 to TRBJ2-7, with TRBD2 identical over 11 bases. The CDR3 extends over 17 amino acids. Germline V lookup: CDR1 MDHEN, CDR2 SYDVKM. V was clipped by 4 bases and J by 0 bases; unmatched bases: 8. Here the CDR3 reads CASSSPSTSGNSYEQYF. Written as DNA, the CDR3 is TGTGCCAGCAGTTCGCCATCGACTAGCGGGAACTCCTACGAGCAGTACTTC.

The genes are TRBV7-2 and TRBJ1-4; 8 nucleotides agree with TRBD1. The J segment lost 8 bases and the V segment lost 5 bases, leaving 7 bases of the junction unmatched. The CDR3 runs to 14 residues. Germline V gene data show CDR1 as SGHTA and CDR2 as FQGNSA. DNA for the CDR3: TGTGCCAGCAGCCAGGGACAGGCCTTCGAAAAACTGTTTTTT. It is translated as CASSQGQAFEKLFF.

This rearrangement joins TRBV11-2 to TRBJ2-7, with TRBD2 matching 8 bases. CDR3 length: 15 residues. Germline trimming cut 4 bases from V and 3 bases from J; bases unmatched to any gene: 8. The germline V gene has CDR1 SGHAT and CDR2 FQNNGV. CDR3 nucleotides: TGTGCCAGCAGCTCCGACGGACTAGCCAACTACGAGCAGTACTTC. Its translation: CASSSDGLANYEQYF.